This TCR beta chain was observed in a study of T cell responses to AZD1222 COVID-19 vaccine. Generated by immunoSEQ multiplex PCR, the TCRdb table keeps only in-frame clones and is missing some. This sample has about 100,000 clones; about 93% occur once, and the top ten carry around 1.7%. Trimming removed 3 bases from V and 3 bases from J, with 30 bases in between. The CDR3 sequence is 20 residues long. The V gene's germline CDR1 is LGHNA and CDR2 YNFKEQ. The J gene is TRBJ2-7, the V gene TRBV4-2; tentatively, D is TRBD2 (6 bases). The input for sequencing was peripheral blood, taken on day 0 of AZD1222 vaccination. The origin of this receptor is an adult in good health. CDR3 bases: TGTGCCAGCAGCCAGGACTACACCCTCCCCCGGGGCCTAGCAAACTACGAGCAGTACTTC. This codes for CASSQDYTLPRGLANYEQYF.